This is a list of T cell receptor beta chains from one sample in a study of T cell responses to AZD1222 COVID-19 vaccine. The method was immunoSEQ multiplex PCR; TCRdb's version includes in-frame clones alone and lacks a portion of them. This table holds some 130,000 clones, approximately 91% found once. The sample was peripheral blood, taken on day 0 of AZD1222 vaccination. These receptors came from an adult in good health. Both conserved end residues are trimmed from each CDR3.

len	v_gene	j_gene	CDR3aa
13	TRBV19	TRBJ1-1	ASSDRGGINTEAF
11	TRBV3-1/TRBV3-2	TRBJ2-3	ASSQADTDTQY
9	TRBV28	TRBJ1-1	ASRQGFEAF
12	TRBV9	TRBJ2-7	ASSVDPGAREQY
15	TRBV19	TRBJ1-5	ATQSGVGTYSNQPQH
11	TRBV28	TRBJ2-7	ASTMGGTYEQY
12	TRBV19	TRBJ2-3	ASSTPEGTDTQY
12	TRBV7-2	TRBJ1-2	ASSSPGTAYGYT
12	TRBV27	TRBJ2-7	ASSRDRGVHEQY
11	TRBV7-9	TRBJ2-1	ASSLEGLNEQF
13	TRBV14	TRBJ1-2	ASSLQPGGLYGYT
13	TRBV7-2	TRBJ2-3	ASSAGTISTDTQY
13	TRBV29-1	TRBJ2-1	SVDFGSGDYNEQF
12	TRBV13	TRBJ1-6	ASSFETGDSPLH
11	TRBV7-9	TRBJ1-2	ASSLAPGKGYT
17	TRBV24-1	TRBJ2-3	ATSDFPSGTGSGADTQY
17	TRBV27	TRBJ1-6	ASSLFRGAGEFHNSPLH
15	TRBV2	TRBJ2-6	ASSVGQVRSGANVLT
14	TRBV9	TRBJ2-7	ASSRTSGGPRYEQY
11	TRBV29-1	TRBJ2-2	SADQGATGELF
11	TRBV4-1	TRBJ1-5	ASSQRGDQPQH
14	TRBV28	TRBJ1-5	ASSPGDRGRTQPQH
13	TRBV28	TRBJ1-6	ASTRPGQGASPLH
15	TRBV6-2/TRBV6-3	TRBJ2-3	ASSYVTSGTSTDTQY
12	TRBV7-6	TRBJ1-1	ASSPQGGRTEAF
12	TRBV30	TRBJ2-7	AWSVGDSSYEQY
12	TRBV9	TRBJ1-5	ASSPRDSNQPQH
13	TRBV6-4	TRBJ2-7	ASSPPGTSYGEQY
13	TRBV3-1/TRBV3-2	TRBJ1-1	ASSQEGSANTEAF
11	TRBV7-9	TRBJ2-1	ASSSSGNNEQF
10	TRBV7-8	TRBJ2-1	ASSLEVNEQF
15	TRBV15	TRBJ2-3	ATSRDRRGPRTDTQY
12	TRBV20-1	TRBJ2-5	SASSGQGMETQY
15	TRBV4-1	TRBJ1-2	ASSPGGRQGPNYGYT
14	TRBV7-3	TRBJ2-1	ASSYLPGLAGLEQF
13	TRBV7-2	TRBJ2-3	ASSLYGGGTDTQY
17	TRBV27	TRBJ2-1	ASSLSSGLAGIGGGEQF
11	TRBV5-4	TRBJ1-2	ATLYRGSYGYT
14	TRBV7-2	TRBJ2-2	ASSLPRGGGTGELF
16	TRBV25-1	TRBJ1-2	ASSEKPEGHTLNYGYT
11	TRBV6-2/TRBV6-3	TRBJ2-7	ASSRQGTHEQY
13	TRBV7-9	TRBJ2-2	ASSVQGVGTGELF
15	TRBV9	TRBJ2-7	ASSAPALGGSQYEQY
10	TRBV19	TRBJ1-1	ASSSGHTEAF
13	TRBV6-1	TRBJ1-4	ASRSTGADNEKLF
14	TRBV28	TRBJ1-6	ASSSFPGQGNSPLH
11	TRBV27	TRBJ2-7	ASSWQGSYEQY
14	TRBV7-3	TRBJ1-3	ARVPGERKYGNTIY
13	TRBV4-1	TRBJ2-4	ASSPGDRDQNIQY
13	TRBV30	TRBJ2-2	AWSRGRMNTGELF
11	TRBV6-5	TRBJ1-5	ASGERRSTPQH
13	TRBV25-1	TRBJ2-1	ASKGTGLAYNEQF
12	TRBV6-5	TRBJ2-7	ASTGTGGAYEQY
12	TRBV6-2/TRBV6-3	TRBJ1-2	ASSYSTGNYGYT
15	TRBV12-5	TRBJ2-5	ASGLGSSTSGQETQY
10	TRBV6-5	TRBJ2-3	ASTDWSDTQY
12	TRBV7-9	TRBJ2-7	ASSHGTGPSEQY
12	TRBV5-1	TRBJ1-3	ASSWDREGNTIY
12	TRBV2	TRBJ1-2	ASIPGQYAYGYT